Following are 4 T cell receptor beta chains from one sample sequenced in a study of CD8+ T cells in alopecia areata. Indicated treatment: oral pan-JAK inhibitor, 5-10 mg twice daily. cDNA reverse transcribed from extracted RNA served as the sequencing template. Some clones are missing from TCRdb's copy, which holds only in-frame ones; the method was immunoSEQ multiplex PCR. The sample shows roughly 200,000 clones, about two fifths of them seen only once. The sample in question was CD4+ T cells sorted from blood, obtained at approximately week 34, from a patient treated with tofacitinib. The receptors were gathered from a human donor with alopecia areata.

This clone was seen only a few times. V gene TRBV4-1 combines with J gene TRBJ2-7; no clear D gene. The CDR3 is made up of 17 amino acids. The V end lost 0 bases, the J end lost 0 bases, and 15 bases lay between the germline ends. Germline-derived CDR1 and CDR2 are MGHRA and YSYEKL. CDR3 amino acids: CASSQDRGGLSSYEQYF. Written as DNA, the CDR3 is TGCGCCAGCAGCCAAGATCGAGGCGGCCTGAGCTCCTACGAGCAGTACTTC.

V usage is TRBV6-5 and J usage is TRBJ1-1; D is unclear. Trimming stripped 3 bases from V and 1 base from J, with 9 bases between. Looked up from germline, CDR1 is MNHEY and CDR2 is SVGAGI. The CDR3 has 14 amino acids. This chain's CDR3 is CASSYMPGNTEAFF. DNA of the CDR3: TGTGCCAGCAGTTATATGCCCGGGAACACTGAAGCTTTCTTT.

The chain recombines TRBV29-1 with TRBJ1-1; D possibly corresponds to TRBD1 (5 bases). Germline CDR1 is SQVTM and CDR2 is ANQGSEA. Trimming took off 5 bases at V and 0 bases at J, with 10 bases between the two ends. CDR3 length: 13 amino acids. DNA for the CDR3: TGCAGCGTTTGGGGCCGGATGAACACTGAAGCTTTCTTT. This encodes CSVWGRMNTEAFF.

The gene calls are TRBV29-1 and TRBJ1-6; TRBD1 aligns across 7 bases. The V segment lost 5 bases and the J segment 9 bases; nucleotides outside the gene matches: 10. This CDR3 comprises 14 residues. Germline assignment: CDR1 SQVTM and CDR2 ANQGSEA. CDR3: CSVRAGGSSSPLHF. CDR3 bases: TGCAGCGTTAGAGCAGGGGGGTCTAGTTCACCCCTCCACTTT.